The 12 T cell receptor beta chains below all came from one sample that was sequenced in a study of blood T cell repertoires in COVID-19. Only in-frame clones appear in the TCRdb table, and some are missing; sequencing was by immunoSEQ multiplex PCR. Of approximately 150,000 clones listed, roughly 88% are singletons. The source material was peripheral blood. Receptor source: a woman aged 50 to 60 in a cohort sampled during active or convalescent COVID-19.

The chain joins TRBV5-1 to TRBJ1-2; D is perhaps TRBD1 (6 bases). The CDR3 contains 14 residues. V was cut by 6 bases and J by 3 bases, with 15 bases left in between. In germline, CDR1 is SGHRS, CDR2 YFSETQ. The CDR3 region is CASTRQDSHYGYTF. DNA of the CDR3: TGCGCCAGCACCAGACAGGACTCCCACTATGGCTACACCTTC.

The chain couples TRBV25-1 to TRBJ1-5; 9 positions match TRBD1. The ends lost 3 bases at V and 6 bases at J; junction bases unmatched: 9. The CDR3 runs to 16 residues. Germline V gene lookup returns CDR1 MGHDK and CDR2 SYGVNS. CDR3 nucleotides: TGTGCCAGCAGTGAGGGATGGGACAGGGTCAGTCAGCCCCAGCATTTT. Its protein product is CASSEGWDRVSQPQHF.

The V gene is TRBV18, the J gene TRBJ2-3; TRBD2 agrees at 11 bases. Per germline, CDR1 KGHSH and CDR2 LQKENI. Trimming cost V 0 bases and J 3 bases; bases outside gene matches: 2. The CDR3 runs 16 residues. For the CDR3, the DNA is TGTGCCAGCTCACCACCATCTAGCGGGGGGACAGATACGCAGTATTTT. Translated, it gives CASSPPSSGGTDTQYF.

The CDR3 sequence is CASSVDRNSPLHF. The CDR3 coding sequence is TGTGCCAGCAGCGTAGATCGCAATTCACCCCTCCACTTT. The rearrangement links TRBV7-3 to TRBJ1-6; D unclear. Trimming pared 5 bases from V and 7 bases from J, leaving 9 bases between. This CDR3 contains 13 residues. Germline V lookup: CDR1 SGHTA, CDR2 FQGTGA.

The chain employs TRBV3-1 (or the pseudogene TRBV3-2) and TRBJ1-2; 7 nucleotides match TRBD1. Germline CDR1 is LGHDT and CDR2 is YNNKEL (reference sequence). This CDR3 is built from 16 residues. V shed 0 bases, J shed 8 bases, and the junction held 12 bases outside the gene matches. CDR3 residues: CASSQEGVGQSKGYTF. CDR3 coding DNA: TGTGCCAGCAGCCAAGAGGGCGTGGGACAGTCAAAAGGCTACACCTTC.

This clone appeared a single time. The chain joins TRBV7-3 to TRBJ2-7; 11 bases are shared with TRBD1. The CDR3 has 14 amino acids. Trimming removed 5 bases from V and 7 bases from J; junction bases left unmatched: 7. From germline, CDR1 is SGHTA and CDR2 FQGTGA. The CDR3 region is CASSPGQGAREQYF. Here the CDR3 DNA reads TGTGCCAGCAGCCCTGGACAGGGGGCAAGGGAGCAGTACTTC.

This rearrangement joins TRBV7-9 to TRBJ1-4; the D is unclear. There are 15 residues in the CDR3. V dropped 4 bases and J dropped 0 bases, with 9 bases sitting between them. In germline, CDR1 is SEHNR, CDR2 FQNEAQ (reference sequence). CDR3 nucleotides: TGTGCCAGCAGCTCACACAGTACAACTAATGAAAAACTGTTTTTT. This sequence encodes CASSSHSTTNEKLFF.

This clone came up once. The chain recombines TRBV20-1 with TRBJ2-3; 8 positions agree with TRBD2. The CDR3 is 12 residues long. The ends lost 3 bases at V and 5 bases at J; junction bases unmatched: 1. Germline V CDR1 and CDR2: DFQATT, SNEGSKA (reference sequence). CDR3 sequence: CSASSGVDTQYF. Here the CDR3 DNA reads TGCAGTGCTAGTAGCGGGGTAGATACGCAGTATTTT.

This clone was seen once. The chain recombines TRBV4-1 with TRBJ2-2, with TRBD2 matching 16 bases. V was clipped by 4 bases and J by 9 bases; unmatched bases: 14. This CDR3 is 19 amino acids long. CDR1 and CDR2 from the germline V gene are MGHRA and YSYEKL. For the CDR3, the DNA is TGCGCCAGCAGCCCGACCCCGCCGGGACTAGCGGGGGGGCTCCGGGAGCTGTTTTTT. This codes for CASSPTPPGLAGGLRELFF.

The gene calls are TRBV12-5 and TRBJ2-2; TRBD2 matches at 7 bases. Germline CDR1 LGHNT, CDR2 FRNRAP. This CDR3 is built from 15 residues. This CDR3 reads CATNHGGGNTGELFF. As DNA, the CDR3 is TGTGCCACAAATCATGGGGGGGGAAACACCGGGGAGCTGTTTTTT.

This chain connects TRBV19 to TRBJ2-7; D possibly corresponds to TRBD2 (5 bases). Germline CDR1 and CDR2: LNHDA and SQIVND (reference sequence). The CDR3 is 14 amino acids. Trimming cost V 1 base and J 0 bases, with 7 bases left between them. The CDR3 nucleotides are TGTGCCAGTAGTATAGGTGGGAGCTCCTACGAGCAGTACTTC. Encoded protein: CASSIGGSSYEQYF. The full variable domain, rest sourced from reference TRBV19 and TRBJ2-7, is DGGITQSPKYLFRKEGQNVTLSCEQNLNHDAMYWYRQDPGQGLRLIYYSQIVNDFQKGDIAEGYSVSREKKESFPLTVTSAQKNPTAFYLCASSIGGSSYEQYFGPGTRLTVT.

This chain joins TRBV6-2 or TRBV6-3 and TRBJ1-2, with 7 nucleotides matching TRBD1. With 5 bases clipped from V and 4 bases from J, the junction kept 10 bases outside the gene matches. Germline CDR1 is MNHEY and CDR2 is SVGEGT. The CDR3 totals 15 residues. Written as DNA, the CDR3 is TGTGCCAGCAGTCTTCGGGACAGCATAGCCTATGGCTACACCTTC. Residues: CASSLRDSIAYGYTF.